Included here is one T cell receptor (beta chain) sequence, with context. No antigen is known for it. Treatment noted: approximately nine-day PBMC culture with coronavirus spike peptide pools or control peptides (ViraFEST assay). The entry originates in a study of vaccination and CD4 T cells after COVID-19. For the study at large: Cellular stimulation was performed using overlapping spike peptides derived from SARS-CoV-2, HCoV-NL63, HCoV-OC43 and HCoV-229E. Each control culture was treated with a CEFX pool, an HIV-1 Nef pool, or no peptide.

Scientists ran DNA taken from cultured CD4+ T cells through the Oncomine TCR Beta short-read assay for sequencing. TCRdb reanalysed the PCR reads using MiXCR and keeps one entry per CDR3 protein. Of 15,000 to 20,000 distinct CDR3 sequences in the sample, 47% were seen once. Germline V CDR1 and CDR2: LNHDA, SQIVND (reference sequence). This CDR3 region has 14 residues. V was trimmed by 4 bases and J by 4 bases, leaving 10 bases between them. The input for sequencing was CD4+ T cells from blood, cultured in vitro, taken before SARS-CoV-2 vaccination. The TCR comes from a human donor who had recovered from COVID-19. The chain couples TRBV19 to TRBJ2-2; D is unresolved. The CDR3 coding sequence is TGTGCCAGTAGTACGCCTCCCCCCACCGGGGAGCTGTTTTTT. It encodes CASSTPPPTGELFF.